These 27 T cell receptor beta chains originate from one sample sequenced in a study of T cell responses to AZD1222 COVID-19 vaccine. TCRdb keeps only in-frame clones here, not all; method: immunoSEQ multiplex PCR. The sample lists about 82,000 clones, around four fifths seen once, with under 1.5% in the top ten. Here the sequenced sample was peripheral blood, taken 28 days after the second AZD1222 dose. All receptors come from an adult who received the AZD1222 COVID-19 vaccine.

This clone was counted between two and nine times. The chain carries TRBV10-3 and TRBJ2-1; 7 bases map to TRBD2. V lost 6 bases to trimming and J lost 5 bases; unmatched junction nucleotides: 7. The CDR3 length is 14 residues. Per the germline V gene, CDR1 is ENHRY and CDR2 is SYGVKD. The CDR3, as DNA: TGTGCCATCAGCTTACTAGCGACCCACAATGAGCAGTTCTTC. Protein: CAISLLATHNEQFF.

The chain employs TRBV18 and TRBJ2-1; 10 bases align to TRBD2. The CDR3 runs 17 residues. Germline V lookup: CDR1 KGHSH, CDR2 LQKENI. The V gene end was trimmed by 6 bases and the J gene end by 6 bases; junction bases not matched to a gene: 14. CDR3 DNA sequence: TGTGCCAGCTCCCGGGTGGACGGGCTAGCGGGAGTCAATGAGCAGTTCTTC. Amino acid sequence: CASSRVDGLAGVNEQFF.

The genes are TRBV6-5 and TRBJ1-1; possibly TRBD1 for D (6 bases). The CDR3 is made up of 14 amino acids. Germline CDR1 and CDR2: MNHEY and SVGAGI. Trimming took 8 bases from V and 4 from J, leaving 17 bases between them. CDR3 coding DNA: TGTGCCAGCGTGAGGGCAGGGGATGGCACTGAAGCTTTCTTT. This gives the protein CASVRAGDGTEAFF.

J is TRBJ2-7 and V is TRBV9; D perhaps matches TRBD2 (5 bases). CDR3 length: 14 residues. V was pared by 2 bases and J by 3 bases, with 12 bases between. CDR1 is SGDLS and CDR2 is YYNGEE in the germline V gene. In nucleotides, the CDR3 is TGTGCCAGCAGCGTTACAGAGAGCGGCTACGAGCAGTACTTC. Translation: CASSVTESGYEQYF. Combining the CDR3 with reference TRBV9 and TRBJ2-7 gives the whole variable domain DSGVTQTPKHLITATGQRVTLRCSPRSGDLSVYWYQQSLDQGLQFLIQYYNGEERAKGNILERFSAQQFPDLHSELNLSSLELGDSALYFCASSVTESGYEQYFGPGTRLTVT.

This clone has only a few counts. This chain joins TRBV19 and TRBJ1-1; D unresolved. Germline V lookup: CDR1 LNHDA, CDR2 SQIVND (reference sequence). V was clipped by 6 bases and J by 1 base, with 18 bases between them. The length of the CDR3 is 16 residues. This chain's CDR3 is CASRMFGGVQNTEAFF. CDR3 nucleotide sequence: TGTGCCAGTAGAATGTTTGGTGGGGTCCAGAACACTGAAGCTTTCTTT.

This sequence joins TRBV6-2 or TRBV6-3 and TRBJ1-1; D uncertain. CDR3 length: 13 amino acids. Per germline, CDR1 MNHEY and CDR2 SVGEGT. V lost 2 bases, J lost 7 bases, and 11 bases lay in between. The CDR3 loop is CASSYNGEVEAFF. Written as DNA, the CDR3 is TGTGCCAGCAGTTACAATGGGGAGGTTGAAGCTTTCTTT.

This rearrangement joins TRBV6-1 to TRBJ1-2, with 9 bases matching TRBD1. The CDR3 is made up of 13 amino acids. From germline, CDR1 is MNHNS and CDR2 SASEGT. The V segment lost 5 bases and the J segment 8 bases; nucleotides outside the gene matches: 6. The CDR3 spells CASSRTGEQGYTF. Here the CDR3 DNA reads TGTGCCAGCAGTCGGACAGGGGAACAGGGCTACACCTTC.

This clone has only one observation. The CDR3 sequence is CSVEDHRRQGEGYTF. Here the CDR3 DNA reads TGCAGCGTTGAAGATCACCGGCGACAGGGGGAAGGCTACACCTTC. V gene TRBV29-1 combines with J gene TRBJ1-2; 9 positions match TRBD1. Germline V gene lookup returns CDR1 SQVTM and CDR2 ANQGSEA. The length of the CDR3 is 15 residues. The junction had 10 bases not matched to a gene; V was cut back by 0 bases and J by 8 bases.

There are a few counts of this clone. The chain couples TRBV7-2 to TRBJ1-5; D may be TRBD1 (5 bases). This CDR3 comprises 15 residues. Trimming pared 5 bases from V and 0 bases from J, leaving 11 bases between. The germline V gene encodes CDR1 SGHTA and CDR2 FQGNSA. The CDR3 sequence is CASSLTGLSNQPQHF. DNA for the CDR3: TGTGCCAGCAGCCTGACGGGACTTAGCAATCAGCCCCAGCATTTT.

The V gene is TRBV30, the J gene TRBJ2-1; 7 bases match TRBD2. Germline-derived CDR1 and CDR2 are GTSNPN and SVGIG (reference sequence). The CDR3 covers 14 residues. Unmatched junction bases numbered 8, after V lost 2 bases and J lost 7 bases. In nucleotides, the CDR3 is TGTGCCTGGAGTAAGACTAGCCCGAGTAATGAGCAGTTCTTC. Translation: CAWSKTSPSNEQFF.

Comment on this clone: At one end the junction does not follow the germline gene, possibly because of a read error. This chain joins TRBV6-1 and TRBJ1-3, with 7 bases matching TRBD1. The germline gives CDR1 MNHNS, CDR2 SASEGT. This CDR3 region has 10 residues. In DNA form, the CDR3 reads TGTGCCAGCAGTGAAGACAGGGGCGGTTTT. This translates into CASSEDRGGF.

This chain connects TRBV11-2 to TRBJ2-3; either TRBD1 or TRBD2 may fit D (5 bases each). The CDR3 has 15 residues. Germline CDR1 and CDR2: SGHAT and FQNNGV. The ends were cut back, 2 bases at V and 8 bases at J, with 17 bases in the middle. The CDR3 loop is CASSLRDVGPGTQYF. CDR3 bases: TGTGCCAGCAGCTTAAGGGACGTCGGGCCCGGTACGCAGTATTTT.

CDR3 DNA: TGTGCCAGCAGTTCCCTAATCCCTGGACAGGGTGCAACTAATGAAAAACTGTTTTTT. Protein product: CASSSLIPGQGATNEKLFF. The chain couples TRBV28 to TRBJ1-4; TRBD1 agrees at 8 bases. The CDR3 contains 19 residues. Trimming cost V 4 bases and J 0 bases; bases outside gene matches: 13. Germline V gene sequence: CDR1 MDHEN, CDR2 SYDVKM.

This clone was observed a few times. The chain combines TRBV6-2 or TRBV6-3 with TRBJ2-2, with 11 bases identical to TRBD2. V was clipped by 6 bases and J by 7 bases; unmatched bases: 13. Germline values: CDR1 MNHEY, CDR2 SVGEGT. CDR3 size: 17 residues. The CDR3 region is CASSPYGTSGLGGELFF. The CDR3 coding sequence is TGTGCCAGCAGCCCTTATGGGACTAGCGGCTTGGGCGGGGAGCTGTTTTTT.

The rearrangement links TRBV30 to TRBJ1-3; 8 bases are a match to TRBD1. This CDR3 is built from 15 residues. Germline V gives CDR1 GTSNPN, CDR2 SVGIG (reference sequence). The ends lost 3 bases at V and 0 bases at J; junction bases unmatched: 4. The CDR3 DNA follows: TGTGCCTGGAGAGGAGGGACAGGCTCTGGAAACACCATATATTTT. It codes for CAWRGGTGSGNTIYF.

CDR3 bases: TGTGCCATCAGTCCCCTCGAGGGGGACTCCTACGAGCAGTACTTC. Amino acid sequence: CAISPLEGDSYEQYF. The chain has TRBV10-3 and TRBJ2-7, with D tentatively TRBD1 (6 bases). The CDR3 has 15 residues. Germline V gene lookup returns CDR1 ENHRY and CDR2 SYGVKD. Trimming removed 5 bases from V and 0 bases from J, with 14 bases in between.

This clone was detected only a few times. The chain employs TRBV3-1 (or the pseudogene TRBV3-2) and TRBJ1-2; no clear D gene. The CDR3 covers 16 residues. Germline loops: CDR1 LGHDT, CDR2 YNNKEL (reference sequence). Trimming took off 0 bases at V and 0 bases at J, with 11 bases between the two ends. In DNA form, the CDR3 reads TGTGCCAGCAGCCAAGACTTCACTTCCCCTAACTATGGCTACACCTTC. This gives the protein CASSQDFTSPNYGYTF.

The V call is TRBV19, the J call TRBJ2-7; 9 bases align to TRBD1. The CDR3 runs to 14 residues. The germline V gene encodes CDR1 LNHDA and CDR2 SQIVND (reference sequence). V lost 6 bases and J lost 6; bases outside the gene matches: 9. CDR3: CASRAGTGFFEQYF. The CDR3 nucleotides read TGTGCCAGTAGAGCCGGGACAGGGTTTTTCGAGCAGTACTTC.

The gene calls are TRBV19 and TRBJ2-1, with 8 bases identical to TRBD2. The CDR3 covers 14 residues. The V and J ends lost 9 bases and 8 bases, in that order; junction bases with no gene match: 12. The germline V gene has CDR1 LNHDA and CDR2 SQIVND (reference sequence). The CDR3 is CASQRGSGLYEQFF. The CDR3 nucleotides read TGTGCCAGCCAGCGGGGGAGTGGGTTGTATGAGCAGTTCTTC.

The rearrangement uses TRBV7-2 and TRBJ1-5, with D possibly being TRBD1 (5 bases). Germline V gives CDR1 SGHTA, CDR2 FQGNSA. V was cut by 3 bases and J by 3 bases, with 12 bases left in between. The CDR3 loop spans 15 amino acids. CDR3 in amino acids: CASSLNGGFNQPQHF. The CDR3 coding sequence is TGTGCCAGCAGCTTGAATGGGGGATTCAATCAGCCCCAGCATTTT.

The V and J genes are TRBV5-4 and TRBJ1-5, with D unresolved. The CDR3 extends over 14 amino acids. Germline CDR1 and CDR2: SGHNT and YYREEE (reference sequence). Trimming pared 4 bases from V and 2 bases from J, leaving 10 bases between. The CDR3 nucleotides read TGTGCCAGCAGCGGTGGGCCGGGCAATCAGCCCCAGCATTTT. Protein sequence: CASSGGPGNQPQHF.

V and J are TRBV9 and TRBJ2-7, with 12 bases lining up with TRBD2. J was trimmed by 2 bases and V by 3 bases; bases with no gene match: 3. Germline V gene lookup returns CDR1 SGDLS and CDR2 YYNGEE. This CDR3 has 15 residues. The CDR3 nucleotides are TGTGCCAGCAGCGCCTCTAGCGGGAGGGCCTACGAGCAGTACTTC. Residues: CASSASSGRAYEQYF.

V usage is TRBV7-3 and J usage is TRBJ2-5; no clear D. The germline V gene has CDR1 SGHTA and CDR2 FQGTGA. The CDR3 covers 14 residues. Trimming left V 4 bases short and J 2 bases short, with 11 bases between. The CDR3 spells CASSSTAEQETQYF. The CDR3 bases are TGTGCCAGCAGCTCTACAGCAGAACAAGAGACCCAGTACTTC.

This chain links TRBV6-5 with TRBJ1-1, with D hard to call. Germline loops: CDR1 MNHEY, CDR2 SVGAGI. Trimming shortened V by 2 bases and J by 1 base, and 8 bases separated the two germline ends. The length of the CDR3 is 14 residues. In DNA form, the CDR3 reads TGTGCCAGCAGTTACAGGGCCCCGAACACTGAAGCTTTCTTT. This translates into CASSYRAPNTEAFF.

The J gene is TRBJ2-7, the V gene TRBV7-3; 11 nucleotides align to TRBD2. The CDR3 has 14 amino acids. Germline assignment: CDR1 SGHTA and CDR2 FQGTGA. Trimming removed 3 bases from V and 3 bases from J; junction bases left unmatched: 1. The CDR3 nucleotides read TGTGCCAGCAGCTTTGGGACTAGCGGCTACGAGCAGTACTTC. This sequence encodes CASSFGTSGYEQYF.

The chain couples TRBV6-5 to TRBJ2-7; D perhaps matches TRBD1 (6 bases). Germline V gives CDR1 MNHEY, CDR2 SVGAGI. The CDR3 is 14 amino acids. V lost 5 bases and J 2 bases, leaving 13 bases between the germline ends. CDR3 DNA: TGTGCCAGCAGTCCCTGGGACACAGCCTACGAGCAGTACTTC. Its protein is CASSPWDTAYEQYF.

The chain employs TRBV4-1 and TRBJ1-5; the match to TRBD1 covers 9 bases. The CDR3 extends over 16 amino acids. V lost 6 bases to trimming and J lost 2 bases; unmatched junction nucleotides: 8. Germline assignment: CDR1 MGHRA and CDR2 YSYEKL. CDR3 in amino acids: CASSNTGGRGNQPQHF. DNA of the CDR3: TGCGCCAGCAGTAACACAGGGGGCCGGGGCAATCAGCCCCAGCATTTT.